Listed below are T cell receptor beta chains from one sample, sequenced in a study of radiation and T cells in renal cell carcinoma. Sequencing was performed with immunoSEQ multiplex PCR; in TCRdb, only in-frame clones are kept and a portion is missing. Of under 100,000 clones listed, around 84% are singletons. The input for sequencing was blood, taken from a patient whose treatment included radiotherapy and nephrectomy. These receptors all stem from a man in his sixties with renal cell carcinoma. Both conserved end residues are part of each CDR3. Fields, in order: J gene, V gene, CDR3 protein.

j_call: TRBJ2-7; v_call: TRBV7-2; cdr3_aa: CASSQGLVLTYEQYF
j_call: TRBJ2-1; v_call: TRBV27; cdr3_aa: CASSLLRGVYNEQFF
j_call: TRBJ1-2; v_call: TRBV6-1; cdr3_aa: CASSEAYTEAGYTF
j_call: TRBJ2-1; v_call: TRBV13; cdr3_aa: CASSLGVSGQFF
j_call: TRBJ2-2; v_call: TRBV6-1; cdr3_aa: CASSLELGELFF
j_call: TRBJ2-3; v_call: TRBV4-3; cdr3_aa: CASSQGQGPDTQYF
j_call: TRBJ1-3; v_call: TRBV7-2; cdr3_aa: CASSPPPQGNTIYF
j_call: TRBJ2-6; v_call: TRBV27; cdr3_aa: CASSFDLSGANVLTF
j_call: TRBJ2-3; v_call: TRBV6-5; cdr3_aa: CASKAGVGTDTQYF
j_call: TRBJ2-5; v_call: TRBV7-2; cdr3_aa: CASSAGQGETQYF
j_call: TRBJ2-2; v_call: TRBV19; cdr3_aa: CASSIQGSGELFF
j_call: TRBJ2-7; v_call: TRBV20-1; cdr3_aa: CSARREYEQYF
j_call: TRBJ2-3; v_call: TRBV7-9; cdr3_aa: CASSLVNRASTDTQYF
j_call: TRBJ2-5; v_call: TRBV5-1; cdr3_aa: CASSVGLAGGPQETQYF
j_call: TRBJ2-2; v_call: TRBV19; cdr3_aa: CASSIEGAGELFF
j_call: TRBJ2-1; v_call: TRBV29-1; cdr3_aa: CSVRASGSNEQFF
j_call: TRBJ2-4; v_call: TRBV7-9; cdr3_aa: CASSRTGGSKNIQYF
j_call: TRBJ1-4; v_call: TRBV29-1; cdr3_aa: CSVGPGQGSNEKLFF
j_call: TRBJ1-2; v_call: TRBV5-1; cdr3_aa: CASSQDRGNGYTF
j_call: TRBJ2-3; v_call: TRBV7-2; cdr3_aa: CASSVPYGRVGDTQYF
j_call: TRBJ2-7; v_call: TRBV29-1; cdr3_aa: CSVERGEYEQYF
j_call: TRBJ1-1; v_call: TRBV7-9; cdr3_aa: CASSLSGQGGTEAFF
j_call: TRBJ2-7; v_call: TRBV10-3; cdr3_aa: CAIGSGGPYEQYF
j_call: TRBJ1-2; v_call: TRBV7-8; cdr3_aa: CASSLAEAYYGYTF
j_call: TRBJ2-1; v_call: TRBV7-2; cdr3_aa: CASSLATRVVPQFF
j_call: TRBJ2-1; v_call: TRBV6-6; cdr3_aa: CASSYPYNEQFF
j_call: TRBJ2-5; v_call: TRBV5-5; cdr3_aa: CASSWTGVGETQYF
j_call: TRBJ1-1; v_call: TRBV5-4; cdr3_aa: CASSWGGTGRTEAFF
j_call: TRBJ2-7; v_call: TRBV6-4; cdr3_aa: CASREDPSSYEQYF
j_call: TRBJ2-5; v_call: TRBV7-2; cdr3_aa: CASSPYQETQYF
j_call: TRBJ2-7; v_call: TRBV9; cdr3_aa: CASSVDGGPYEQYF
j_call: TRBJ2-1; v_call: TRBV6-4; cdr3_aa: CASSDSPGTGGNEQFF
j_call: TRBJ2-1; v_call: TRBV29-1; cdr3_aa: CSVETAEQFF
j_call: TRBJ2-7; v_call: TRBV2; cdr3_aa: CATLRAVGGNEQYF
j_call: TRBJ2-5; v_call: TRBV9; cdr3_aa: CASSAGSIGFETQYF
j_call: TRBJ1-4; v_call: TRBV7-9; cdr3_aa: CASSLPWTGNSEKLFF
j_call: TRBJ2-7; v_call: TRBV5-5; cdr3_aa: CASRSGTGRGEQYF
j_call: TRBJ2-7; v_call: TRBV29-1; cdr3_aa: CSVVLSVGFRSLYEQYF
j_call: TRBJ2-5; v_call: TRBV14; cdr3_aa: CASSPRGETQYF
j_call: TRBJ2-2; v_call: TRBV11-2; cdr3_aa: CASSWGSAENTGELFF
j_call: TRBJ2-1; v_call: TRBV10-2; cdr3_aa: CASSWGSSGNNEQFF
j_call: TRBJ2-7; v_call: TRBV9; cdr3_aa: CASSPPGLAGGSYEQYF
j_call: TRBJ1-1; v_call: TRBV15; cdr3_aa: CATSGFDRGNTEAFF
j_call: TRBJ2-7; v_call: TRBV5-6; cdr3_aa: CASSLQIPYEQYF
j_call: TRBJ1-6; v_call: TRBV30; cdr3_aa: CAWSRRRSNNSPLHF
j_call: TRBJ1-5; v_call: TRBV6-5; cdr3_aa: CASRTGTGFEQPQHF
j_call: TRBJ2-1; v_call: TRBV7-2; cdr3_aa: CASSHTHREQFF
j_call: TRBJ2-1; v_call: TRBV10-1; cdr3_aa: CASADGYNEQFF
j_call: TRBJ1-3; v_call: TRBV11-2; cdr3_aa: CASSLDQLADPGNTIYF
j_call: TRBJ2-2; v_call: TRBV5-1; cdr3_aa: CASSRGGTGELFF
j_call: TRBJ2-3; v_call: TRBV5-1; cdr3_aa: CASSVRGHSTDTQYF
j_call: TRBJ2-7; v_call: TRBV7-2; cdr3_aa: CASSLELGSSYEQYF
j_call: TRBJ2-2; v_call: TRBV4-2; cdr3_aa: CASRGGTGELFF
j_call: TRBJ2-4; v_call: TRBV19; cdr3_aa: CASSIGGTTGNIQYF
j_call: TRBJ2-2; v_call: TRBV29-1; cdr3_aa: CSALQGSTGELFF
j_call: TRBJ2-3; v_call: TRBV7-9; cdr3_aa: CAPNLSTDTQYF
j_call: TRBJ2-2; v_call: TRBV7-2; cdr3_aa: CASSFNQGNTGELFF
j_call: TRBJ2-3; v_call: TRBV27; cdr3_aa: CASSLVAGVKTDTQYF
j_call: TRBJ2-5; v_call: TRBV7-9; cdr3_aa: CASSFSGKGYQETQYF